These T cell receptor beta chains were read from a single sample in a study of blood T cell repertoires in COVID-19. Assay: immunoSEQ multiplex PCR; the TCRdb copy retains only in-frame clones and omits some. In the table there are tens of thousands of clones, 90% of which are singletons. The sequencing input was peripheral blood. These receptors originate from a man aged 50 to 60 with active COVID-19. Both conserved end residues are part of each CDR3. The order of the fields is V gene, J gene, D gene, clone size, CDR3 protein, CDR3 DNA. The D gene is left open where the match is weak. Clone sizes are given selectively: once, few, many, or a class where the clone is expanded.

v_gene: TRBV2; j_gene: TRBJ2-4; d_gene: TRBD2; abundance: .; CDR3aa: CASFETSGGPLVKNIQYF; CDR3nt: TGTGCCAGCTTTGAAACTAGCGGGGGGCCGCTAGTCAAAAACATTCAGTACTTC
v_gene: TRBV7-9; j_gene: TRBJ1-2; d_gene: TRBD1; abundance: few; CDR3aa: CASSPVTGGLDGYTF; CDR3nt: TGTGCCAGCAGCCCGGTGACAGGGGGCTTAGATGGCTACACCTTC
v_gene: TRBV7-8; j_gene: TRBJ1-1; d_gene: .; abundance: .; CDR3aa: CASTQGGSNTEAFF; CDR3nt: TGTGCCAGCACCCAAGGAGGATCGAACACTGAAGCTTTCTTT
v_gene: TRBV28; j_gene: TRBJ2-7; d_gene: .; abundance: .; CDR3aa: CASSPPVPAYEQYF; CDR3nt: TGTGCCAGCAGCCCACCGGTTCCTGCCTACGAGCAGTACTTC
v_gene: TRBV7-9; j_gene: TRBJ2-7; d_gene: TRBD2; abundance: .; CDR3aa: CASSPGLAGSSYEQYF; CDR3nt: TGTGCCAGCAGCCCCGGACTAGCGGGGTCCTCCTACGAGCAGTACTTC
v_gene: TRBV3-1/TRBV3-2; j_gene: TRBJ2-3; d_gene: .; abundance: .; CDR3aa: CASSRLDTQYF; CDR3nt: TGTGCCAGCAGCAGACTAGATACGCAGTATTTT
v_gene: TRBV5-6; j_gene: TRBJ1-1; d_gene: .; abundance: .; CDR3aa: CASSTERGPTEAFF; CDR3nt: TGTGCCAGCAGCACCGAAAGGGGCCCCACTGAAGCTTTCTTT
v_gene: TRBV5-1; j_gene: TRBJ1-1; d_gene: .; abundance: .; CDR3aa: CASSFAGNTEAFF; CDR3nt: TGCGCCAGCAGCTTTGCAGGGAACACTGAAGCTTTCTTT
v_gene: TRBV30; j_gene: TRBJ2-5; d_gene: TRBD2; abundance: .; CDR3aa: CAWSKTSGKQETQYF; CDR3nt: TGTGCCTGGAGTAAGACTAGCGGGAAACAAGAGACCCAGTACTTC
v_gene: TRBV30; j_gene: TRBJ1-5; d_gene: .; abundance: .; CDR3aa: CAWSEGRGNQPQHF; CDR3nt: TGTGCCTGGAGTGAAGGCAGGGGCAATCAGCCCCAGCATTTT
v_gene: TRBV24-1; j_gene: TRBJ2-3; d_gene: TRBD1; abundance: .; CDR3aa: CATSDRQGFADTQYF; CDR3nt: TGTGCCACCAGTGACCGACAGGGATTTGCAGATACGCAGTATTTT
v_gene: TRBV27; j_gene: TRBJ2-3; d_gene: TRBD1; abundance: .; CDR3aa: CASSRGQTDTQYF; CDR3nt: TGTGCCAGCAGTCGGGGACAGACAGATACGCAGTATTTT
v_gene: TRBV7-9; j_gene: TRBJ1-1; d_gene: TRBD1; abundance: .; CDR3aa: CASSLASGGPEAFF; CDR3nt: TGTGCCAGCAGCTTAGCGTCAGGGGGTCCTGAAGCTTTCTTT
v_gene: TRBV27; j_gene: TRBJ2-3; d_gene: TRBD2; abundance: once; CDR3aa: CASSSIAGRDTQYF; CDR3nt: TGTGCCAGCAGTTCCATAGCGGGGAGGGATACGCAGTATTTT
v_gene: TRBV7-2; j_gene: TRBJ1-1; d_gene: .; abundance: .; CDR3aa: CASSLLPRGMNTEAFF; CDR3nt: TGTGCCAGCAGCTTACTGCCTAGGGGCATGAACACTGAAGCTTTCTTT
v_gene: TRBV10-3; j_gene: TRBJ2-3; d_gene: TRBD2; abundance: .; CDR3aa: CAISELLAGGSSTDTQYF; CDR3nt: TGTGCCATCAGTGAGTTACTAGCGGGGGGGTCTAGCACAGATACGCAGTATTTT
v_gene: TRBV6-1; j_gene: TRBJ1-6; d_gene: .; abundance: .; CDR3aa: CASSDFEIYNSPLHF; CDR3nt: TGTGCCAGCAGTGATTTTGAGATCTATAATTCACCCCTCCACTTT
v_gene: TRBV7-2; j_gene: TRBJ2-2; d_gene: .; abundance: .; CDR3aa: CASSLGLAGKKTNTGELFF; CDR3nt: TGTGCCAGCAGCTTAGGGCTGGCAGGAAAGAAGACGAACACCGGGGAGCTGTTTTTT
v_gene: TRBV2; j_gene: TRBJ1-1; d_gene: .; abundance: .; CDR3aa: CASSESWTMNTEAFF; CDR3nt: TGTGCCAGCAGTGAATCCTGGACTATGAACACTGAAGCTTTCTTT
v_gene: TRBV2; j_gene: TRBJ1-6; d_gene: .; abundance: .; CDR3aa: CASSEQINSPLHF; CDR3nt: TGTGCCAGCAGTGAACAGATCAATTCACCCCTCCACTTT
v_gene: TRBV5-4; j_gene: TRBJ2-2; d_gene: .; abundance: .; CDR3aa: CASSPEGGPGTGELFF; CDR3nt: TGTGCCAGCAGCCCCGAGGGGGGGCCGGGCACCGGGGAGCTGTTTTTT
v_gene: TRBV6-2/TRBV6-3; j_gene: TRBJ2-2; d_gene: .; abundance: .; CDR3aa: CASSGARAGTGELFF; CDR3nt: TGTGCCAGCAGTGGCGCCAGAGCGGGCACCGGGGAGCTGTTTTTT